The 10 T cell receptor beta chains presented below share a single source sample, sequenced in a study of OX40 agonist ivuxolimab in advanced cancers. TCRdb's table, derived via immunoSEQ multiplex PCR, lists solely in-frame clones and lacks some. The profile shows about 80,000 clones, just over 90% of them singletons. Sample: CD4+ or CD8+ T cells sorted from blood, taken in a trial of the OX40 agonist ivuxolimab. The source is an adult with an advanced solid tumor such as melanoma, head and neck, liver or kidney cancer.

The chain carries TRBV27 and TRBJ2-7, with TRBD2 matching 11 bases. V lost 5 bases, J lost 5 bases, and 8 bases stayed unmatched. The CDR3 contains 15 residues. Germline loops: CDR1 MNHEY, CDR2 SMNVEV (reference sequence). CDR3 protein: CASSTPSSGRNEQYF. The CDR3 bases are TGTGCCAGCAGTACCCCGTCTAGCGGGAGGAACGAGCAGTACTTC.

The chain has TRBV28 and TRBJ2-7, with 10 bases that match TRBD2. Germline CDR1 reads MDHEN; CDR2 reads SYDVKM. The CDR3 has 14 residues. V lost 4 bases to trimming and J lost 3 bases; unmatched junction nucleotides: 3. The CDR3 here is CASSSSGSGYEQYF. CDR3 DNA: TGTGCCAGCAGTTCTAGCGGGAGTGGCTACGAGCAGTACTTC.

This chain uses TRBV6-5 with TRBJ1-1; D is ambiguous. The V and J ends lost 4 bases and 4 bases respectively, with 10 bases between them. Germline CDR1 and CDR2: MNHEY and SVGAGI. This CDR3 is 13 amino acids long. In DNA form, the CDR3 reads TGTGCCAGCAGTTCCCTGGCCGGCACTGAAGCTTTCTTT. It specifies CASSSLAGTEAFF.

CDR3 sequence: CASSLELVGELFF. In DNA form, the CDR3 reads TGTGCCAGCTCACTAGAGCTGGTCGGGGAGCTGTTTTTT. V is TRBV18 and J is TRBJ2-2; no clear D gene. V was shortened by 4 bases and J by 7 bases, with 10 bases between the two germline ends. CDR3 length equals 13 residues. The germline gives CDR1 KGHSH, CDR2 LQKENI.

The genes are TRBV5-1 and TRBJ2-1, with 8 bases lining up with TRBD2. Looked up from germline, CDR1 is SGHRS and CDR2 is YFSETQ. CDR3 length: 18 amino acids. Trimming at V came to 5 bases and at J to 0 bases, leaving 13 bases not matched to a gene. The CDR3, as DNA: TGCGCCAGCAGAAAAGGACGCACTAGCGGTAGCTCCTACAATGAGCAGTTCTTC. Encoded protein: CASRKGRTSGSSYNEQFF.

V is TRBV5-4 and J is TRBJ2-1; D gene unclear. V lost 0 bases and J lost 0, with 10 bases in between. The CDR3 runs to 16 residues. Looked up from germline, CDR1 is SGHNT and CDR2 is YYREEE (reference sequence). CDR3 sequence reads: CASSLVGGSSYNEQFF. The DNA of the CDR3 is TGTGCCAGCAGCTTGGTTGGCGGAAGCTCCTACAATGAGCAGTTCTTC.

This clone showed up just a few times. V and J are TRBV5-1 and TRBJ1-2; 10 positions match TRBD1. This CDR3 region has 17 residues. Germline V CDR1 and CDR2: SGHRS, YFSETQ. V was clipped by 0 bases and J by 4 bases; unmatched bases: 9. DNA of the CDR3: TGCGCCAGCAGCTTGGGGGACAGGGGAGTAGGCCTCTATGGCTACACCTTC. Amino acids: CASSLGDRGVGLYGYTF.

The chain joins TRBV7-3 to TRBJ2-3, with 9 nucleotides matching TRBD2. With V trimmed by 2 bases and J by 4 bases, 7 bases remained unmatched. Germline assignment: CDR1 SGHTA and CDR2 FQGTGA. The CDR3 sequence is 16 residues long. The CDR3 DNA reads as TGTGCCAGCAGCTTATTGGGCGGGAGGGCCCCAGATACGCAGTATTTT. Protein sequence: CASSLLGGRAPDTQYF.

The V call is TRBV5-4, the J call TRBJ2-1; TRBD2 matches 9 bases. Per germline, CDR1 SGHNT and CDR2 YYREEE (reference sequence). The CDR3 sequence is 15 residues long. The ends lost 3 bases at V and 4 bases at J; junction bases unmatched: 5. The CDR3 bases are TGTGCCAGCAGCTACACTAGCGGGCCATACAATGAGCAGTTCTTC. Protein product: CASSYTSGPYNEQFF.

This chain uses TRBV4-1 with TRBJ2-5, with 9 bases fitting TRBD2. CDR3 size: 15 residues. The ends lost 0 bases at V and 5 bases at J; junction bases unmatched: 4. Germline CDR1 and CDR2: MGHRA and YSYEKL. In DNA, the CDR3 is TGCGCCAGCAGCCAAGATAGCGGGAGAGGGGAGACCCAGTACTTC. Translated, it gives CASSQDSGRGETQYF.